Listed below are T cell receptor beta chains from one sample, sequenced in a study of PD-1 blockade in classical Hodgkin lymphoma. Profiling relied on immunoSEQ multiplex PCR, and the TCRdb table lists in-frame clones only, not all of them. Found here are 70,000 to 80,000 clones, just over 90% of them singletons; the top ten hold over 6.5%. This sample comprised peripheral blood mononuclear cells (PBMCs), obtained at baseline. These receptors were obtained from a human donor with classical Hodgkin lymphoma. Both conserved end residues are trimmed from each CDR3.

J	V	CDR3
TRBJ1-4	TRBV19	ASARGPNEKLF
TRBJ2-1	TRBV4-1	ASSQEDRSDLVNEQF
TRBJ1-4	TRBV28	ASSWENEKLF
TRBJ1-1	TRBV4-2	ASSPVNTEAF
TRBJ2-1	TRBV28	ASSHNGDEQF
TRBJ2-2	TRBV5-6	ASTKGLAGVFDTGELF
TRBJ1-2	TRBV29-1	SVGGTGYLSNGYT
TRBJ1-1	TRBV4-3	ASSQDLGYLAFLEAF
TRBJ1-3	TRBV7-6	ASSWTGFDSSGNTIY
TRBJ1-1	TRBV30	ACIGGDTEAF
TRBJ1-5	TRBV2	ASSLGLLGQPQH
TRBJ2-3	TRBV19	ASSIGGRATDTQY
TRBJ1-4	TRBV6-5	ASSYSWAATNEKLF
TRBJ1-2	TRBV28	ASSLTGTYGYT
TRBJ2-7	TRBV7-2	ASSLISGSSYEQY
TRBJ2-3	TRBV7-3	ASSLAELAGQGPVDTDTQY
TRBJ1-2	TRBV6-5	ASTHEREAGYGYT
TRBJ1-1	TRBV28	ASSLSADLTALTEAF
TRBJ2-7	TRBV7-8	ASSYSSGSRVEQY
TRBJ1-4	TRBV13	ASSREGTGKDRRNEKLF
TRBJ1-1	TRBV5-1	ASSLVGESEAF
TRBJ2-1	TRBV19	ASSTLSGGDFGEQF
TRBJ2-6	TRBV5-4	ASGFPGGSGANVLT